A selection of T cell receptor beta chains follows, all from one sample in a study of CD8+CD57+ T cells in acquired aplastic anemia. TCRdb reprocessed the reads with MiXCR, giving one entry per CDR3 protein. The sample includes approximately 150,000 distinct CDR3 sequences, around 75% seen only once; the top ten take 45% to 60%. Source material: sorted CD4+, CD8+, or CD8+CD57+ T cells (not recorded which) from PBMCs. The source is a human donor with aplastic anemia. Each CDR3 is given with its conserved first and last residue. The order of the fields is V gene, J gene, clone size, D gene, CDR3 protein, CDR3 DNA. D genes are given only for firm matches. Clone size, where shown, is once, few, many, or a class for clones that have expanded.

>TRBV19|TRBJ2-7|-|TRBD1
CASSGGTGLDSEQYF
TGTGCCAGTAGTGGGGGGACAGGGTTGGATTCCGAGCAGTACTTC
>TRBV15|TRBJ1-2|-|TRBD1
CATSRSDAGGLNYGYTF
TGTGCCACCAGCAGATCCGACGCAGGGGGTTTGAACTATGGCTACACCTTC
>TRBV12-3/TRBV12-4|TRBJ2-7|-|-
CASTWGPGSSYEQYF
TGTGCCAGCACCTGGGGACCGGGTAGCTCCTACGAGCAGTACTTC
>TRBV20-1|TRBJ1-6|-|-
CSASEGSYSPLHF
TGCAGTGCTAGTGAGGGAAGCTATTCACCCCTCCACTTT
>TRBV5-1|TRBJ1-3|-|-
CASSSNANSGNTIYF
TGCGCCAGCAGCTCCAACGCCAACTCTGGAAACACCATATATTTT
>TRBV29-1|TRBJ2-5|-|-
CSVTGTWGETQYF
TGCAGCGTCACCGGGACCTGGGGGGAGACCCAGTACTTC
>TRBV29-1|TRBJ2-7|-|-
CSVRQTSDYEQYF
TGCAGCGTGAGACAGACTTCAGACTACGAGCAGTACTTC
>TRBV5-1|TRBJ1-2|-|-
CASSLVSGYTF
TGTGCCAGCAGCTTGGTTAGTGGCTACACCTTC
>TRBV12-5|TRBJ2-3|-|-
CASGLVIGQGIDTQYF
TGTGCTAGTGGTTTGGTAATTGGTCAGGGGATCGATACGCAGTATTTT
>TRBV7-6|TRBJ2-7|-|-
CASSYQGYEQYF
TGTGCCAGCAGCTACCAGGGCTACGAGCAGTACTTC
>TRBV20-1|TRBJ1-1|-|-
CSANRATEAFF
TGCAGTGCTAACAGGGCCACTGAAGCTTTCTTT
>TRBV10-3|TRBJ1-2|-|-
CAIRGDTANLEGYTF
TGTGCCATCAGGGGAGATACGGCAAATTTGGAAGGCTACACCTTC
>TRBV7-2|TRBJ2-5|-|TRBD2
CASSLPRLAGGEETQYF
TGTGCCAGCAGCTTACCTCGACTAGCGGGAGGGGAAGAGACCCAGTACTTC
>TRBV19|TRBJ2-2|-|TRBD2
CASSIDREGTTGELFF
TGTGCCAGTAGTATAGATCGGGAGGGAACCACCGGGGAGCTGTTTTTT
>TRBV10-3|TRBJ1-2|many|TRBD1
CAISETVQGNYGYTF
TGTGCCATCAGTGAGACAGTACAGGGGAACTATGGCTACACCTTC
>TRBV7-9|TRBJ2-7|-|TRBD2
CASSFGAGAIYEQYF
TGTGCCAGCAGCTTCGGAGCGGGAGCGATATACGAGCAGTACTTC
>TRBV4-1|TRBJ2-7|-|-
CASSQVPAFYEQYF
TGCGCCAGCAGCCAAGTTCCAGCTTTCTACGAGCAGTACTTC
>TRBV7-2|TRBJ1-3|-|-
CASSRFQGGNTIYF
TGTGCCAGCAGCCGATTTCAGGGGGGAAACACCATATATTTT
>TRBV19|TRBJ2-6|-|-
CASSPGLSSGANVLTF
TGTGCCAGTAGTCCGGGACTTAGCTCTGGGGCCAACGTCCTGACTTTC
>TRBV29-1|TRBJ2-3|-|-
CSVVLDTQYF
TGCAGCGTGGTGTTAGATACGCAGTATTTT
>TRBV7-2|TRBJ1-6|few|-
CASSGQTGPGGSPLHF
TGTGCCAGCAGCGGACAGACAGGTCCTGGTGGTTCACCCCTCCACTTT
>TRBV10-3|TRBJ1-3|-|-
CAISGDTSGNTIYF
TGTGCCATCAGTGGGGACACCTCTGGAAACACCATATATTTT
>TRBV19|TRBJ2-5|-|TRBD1
CASRTGETQYF
TGTGCCAGCCGGACAGGAGAGACCCAGTACTTC
>TRBV20-1|TRBJ1-2|-|-
CSAEGPDHLGGYTF
TGCAGTGCCGAGGGGCCAGACCACTTGGGTGGCTACACCTTC
>TRBV12-3/TRBV12-4|TRBJ2-1|-|-
CASSFFGDSPYNEQFF
TGTGCCAGCAGTTTTTTCGGGGACTCCCCTTACAATGAGCAGTTCTTC
>TRBV10-3|TRBJ2-7|few|TRBD2
CAIRKTSAASSEQYF
TGTGCCATCAGAAAGACTAGCGCGGCCTCTTCCGAGCAGTACTTC
>TRBV28|TRBJ1-6|many|TRBD1
CASRGDRESSPLHF
TGTGCCAGCAGGGGCGACAGGGAAAGTTCACCCCTCCACTTT
>TRBV9|TRBJ1-5|-|-
CASSISPGNQPQHF
TGTGCCAGCAGCATTAGCCCGGGAAATCAGCCCCAGCATTTT
>TRBV7-9|TRBJ2-5|-|-
CASSLGSKETQYF
TGTGCCAGCAGCTTAGGGTCGAAAGAGACCCAGTACTTC
>TRBV10-3|TRBJ1-1|-|-
CAISESGSPRTEAFF
TGTGCCATCAGTGAGTCCGGCAGCCCCAGGACCGAAGCTTTCTTT
>TRBV9|TRBJ1-2|-|-
CASSVEAGHGYTF
TGTGCCAGCAGCGTAGAGGCAGGGCATGGCTACACCTTC
>TRBV10-3|TRBJ1-2|few|TRBD1
CASRGTGTSNYGYTF
TGTGCCAGCCGAGGGACAGGCACATCGAACTATGGCTACACCTTC
>TRBV2|TRBJ1-1|-|-
CAIFTNTEAFF
TGTGCCATCTTCACGAACACTGAAGCTTTCTTT
>TRBV7-3|TRBJ2-2|-|TRBD1
CASRLGQASTGELFF
TGTGCCAGCAGGTTGGGACAGGCATCGACCGGGGAGCTGTTTTTT
>TRBV5-1|TRBJ1-1|-|TRBD1
CASSTGTGPTEAFF
TGCGCCAGCAGCACAGGGACAGGACCTACTGAAGCTTTCTTT
>TRBV2|TRBJ2-5|few|-
CASSVPNKQTQYF
TGTGCCAGCAGTGTTCCAAATAAGCAGACCCAGTACTTC
>TRBV2|TRBJ2-3|-|TRBD2
CASSEELAGGITDTQYF
TGTGCCAGCAGTGAAGAACTAGCGGGGGGGATCACAGATACGCAGTATTTT
>TRBV20-1|TRBJ2-3|-|-
CSALREAGATDTQYF
TGCAGTGCCCTCAGGGAGGCAGGGGCGACAGATACGCAGTATTTT